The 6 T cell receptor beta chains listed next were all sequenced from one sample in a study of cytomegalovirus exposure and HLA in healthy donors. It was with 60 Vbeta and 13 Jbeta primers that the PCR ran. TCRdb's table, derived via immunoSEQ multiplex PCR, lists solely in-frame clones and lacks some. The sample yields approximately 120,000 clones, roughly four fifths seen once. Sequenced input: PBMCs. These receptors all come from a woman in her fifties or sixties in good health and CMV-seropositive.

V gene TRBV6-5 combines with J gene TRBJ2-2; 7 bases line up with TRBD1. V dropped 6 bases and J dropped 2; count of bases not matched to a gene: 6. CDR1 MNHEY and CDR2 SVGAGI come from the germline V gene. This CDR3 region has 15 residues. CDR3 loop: CASSPGTENTGELFF. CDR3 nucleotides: TGTGCCAGCAGCCCAGGGACAGAAAACACCGGGGAGCTGTTTTTT.

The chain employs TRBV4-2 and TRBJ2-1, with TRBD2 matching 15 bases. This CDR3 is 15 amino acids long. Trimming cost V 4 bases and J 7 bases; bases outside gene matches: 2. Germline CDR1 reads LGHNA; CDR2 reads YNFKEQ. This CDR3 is CASSRGTSGGNEQFF. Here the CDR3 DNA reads TGTGCCAGCAGCCGCGGGACTAGCGGGGGGAATGAGCAGTTCTTC.

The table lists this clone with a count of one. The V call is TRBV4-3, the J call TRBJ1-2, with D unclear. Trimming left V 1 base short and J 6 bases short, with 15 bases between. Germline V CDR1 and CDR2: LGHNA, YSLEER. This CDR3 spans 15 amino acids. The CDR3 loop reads CASSQVIPATNGYTF. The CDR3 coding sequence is TGCGCCAGCAGCCAAGTCATTCCGGCTACTAATGGCTACACCTTC.

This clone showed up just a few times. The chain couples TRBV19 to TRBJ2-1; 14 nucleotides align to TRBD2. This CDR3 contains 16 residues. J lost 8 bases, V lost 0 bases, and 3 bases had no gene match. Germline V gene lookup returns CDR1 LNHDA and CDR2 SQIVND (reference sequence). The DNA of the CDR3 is TGTGCCAGTAGTATAGATGGACTAGCGGGAGGCGATGAGCAGTTCTTC. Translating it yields CASSIDGLAGGDEQFF.

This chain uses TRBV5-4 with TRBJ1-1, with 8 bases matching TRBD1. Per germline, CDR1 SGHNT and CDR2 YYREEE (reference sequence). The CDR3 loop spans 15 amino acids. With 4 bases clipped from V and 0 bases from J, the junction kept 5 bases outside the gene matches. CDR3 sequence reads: CASSPGDRMNTEAFF. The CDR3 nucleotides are TGTGCCAGCAGCCCCGGGGACAGGATGAACACTGAAGCTTTCTTT.

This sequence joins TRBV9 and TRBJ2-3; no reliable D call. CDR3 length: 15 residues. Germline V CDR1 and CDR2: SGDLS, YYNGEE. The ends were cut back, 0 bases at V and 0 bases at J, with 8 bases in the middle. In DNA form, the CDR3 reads TGTGCCAGCAGCGTAGTTGGGCTTAGCACAGATACGCAGTATTTT. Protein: CASSVVGLSTDTQYF.